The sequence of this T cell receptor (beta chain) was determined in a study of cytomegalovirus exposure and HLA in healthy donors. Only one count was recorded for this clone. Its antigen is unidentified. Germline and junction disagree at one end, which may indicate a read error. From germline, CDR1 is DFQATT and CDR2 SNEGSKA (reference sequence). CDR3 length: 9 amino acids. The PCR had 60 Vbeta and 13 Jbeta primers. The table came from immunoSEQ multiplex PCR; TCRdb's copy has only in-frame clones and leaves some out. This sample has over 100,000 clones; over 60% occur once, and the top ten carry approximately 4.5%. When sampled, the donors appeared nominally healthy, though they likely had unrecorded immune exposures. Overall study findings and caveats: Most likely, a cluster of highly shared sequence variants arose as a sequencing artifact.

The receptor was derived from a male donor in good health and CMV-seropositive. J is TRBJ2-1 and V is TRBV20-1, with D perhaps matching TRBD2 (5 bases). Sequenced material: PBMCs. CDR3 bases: TGCAGTGCTACTCCCCTTAGCGTCTTC. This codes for CSATPLSVF.